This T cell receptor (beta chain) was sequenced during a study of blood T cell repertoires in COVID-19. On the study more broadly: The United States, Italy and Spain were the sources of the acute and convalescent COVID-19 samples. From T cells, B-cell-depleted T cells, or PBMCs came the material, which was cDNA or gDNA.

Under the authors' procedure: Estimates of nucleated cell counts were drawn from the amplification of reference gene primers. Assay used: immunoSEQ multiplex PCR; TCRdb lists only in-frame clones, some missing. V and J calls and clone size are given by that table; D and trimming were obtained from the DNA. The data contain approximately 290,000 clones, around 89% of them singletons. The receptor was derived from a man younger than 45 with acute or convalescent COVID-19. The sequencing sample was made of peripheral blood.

The CDR3 bases are TGTGCCAGCAGCGTAGAAGGTGGGGCTCTGGGATGGAACACTGAAGCTTTCTTT. It translates to CASSVEGGALGWNTEAFF. This rearrangement joins TRBV9 to TRBJ1-1; D might be TRBD1 (5 bases). The V gene's germline CDR1 is SGDLS and CDR2 YYNGEE. V lost 0 bases and J lost 1, with 19 bases in between. This CDR3 has 18 amino acids.